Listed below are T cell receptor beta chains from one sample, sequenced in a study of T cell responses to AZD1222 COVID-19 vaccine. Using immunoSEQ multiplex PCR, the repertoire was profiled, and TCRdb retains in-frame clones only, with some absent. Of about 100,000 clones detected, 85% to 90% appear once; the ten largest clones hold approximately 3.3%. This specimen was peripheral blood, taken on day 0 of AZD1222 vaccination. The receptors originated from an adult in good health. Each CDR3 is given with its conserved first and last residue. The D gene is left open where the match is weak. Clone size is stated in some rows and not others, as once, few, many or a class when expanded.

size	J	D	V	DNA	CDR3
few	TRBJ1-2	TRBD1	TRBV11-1	TGTGCCAGCAGCGACAACAGGGGGCCCTATGGCTACACCTTC	CASSDNRGPYGYTF
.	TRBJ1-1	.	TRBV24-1	TGTGCCACCAGTGATGGGTTGGACACTGAAGCTTTCTTT	CATSDGLDTEAFF
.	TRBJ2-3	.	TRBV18	TGTGCCAGCTCGGGGGGCTCGTCGGATACGCAGTATTTT	CASSGGSSDTQYF
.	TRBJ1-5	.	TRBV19	TGTGCCAGTAGTATAAGTCGGGACTCTAGGAGGCCCCAGCATTTT	CASSISRDSRRPQHF
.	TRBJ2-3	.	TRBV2	TGTGCCAGCTGGCTTTTCGCAGATACGCAGTATTTT	CASWLFADTQYF
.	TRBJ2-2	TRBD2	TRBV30	TGTGCCTGGAGTGTATGGGCAGCGGGGGGAACGCGAGTTGGCACCGGGGAGCTGTTTTTT	CAWSVWAAGGTRVGTGELFF
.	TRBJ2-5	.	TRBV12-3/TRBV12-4	TGTGCCAGCAGCCCAGGACGGTCAGCCCAGTACTTC	CASSPGRSAQYF
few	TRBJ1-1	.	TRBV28	TGTGCCAGCCGCATCGACAGGAGGAACACTGAAGCTTTCTTT	CASRIDRRNTEAFF
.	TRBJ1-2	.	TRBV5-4	TGTGCCAGCAGCTCCCGAGCGCAGGGGTGGTATGGCTACACCTTC	CASSSRAQGWYGYTF
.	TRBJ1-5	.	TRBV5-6	TGTGCCAGCAGCGGCTGGGGCGGCAATCAGCCCCAGCATTTT	CASSGWGGNQPQHF
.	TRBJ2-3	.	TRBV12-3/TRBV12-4	TGTGCCAGCAGCTCTAGCGTGGATACGCAGTATTTT	CASSSSVDTQYF
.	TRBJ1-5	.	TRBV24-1	TGTGCCACCAGTGATTCCCAGACTCTCCCCTCGAGCAATCAGCCCCAGCATTTT	CATSDSQTLPSSNQPQHF
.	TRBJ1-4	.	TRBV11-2	TGTGCCAGCAGCCCCGCCCGGGGAGGAGGTGAAAAACTGTTTTTT	CASSPARGGGEKLFF
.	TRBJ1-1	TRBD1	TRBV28	TGTGCCAGCAGTTTAGGCTTCACAGGGGTTGACACTGAAGCTTTCTTT	CASSLGFTGVDTEAFF
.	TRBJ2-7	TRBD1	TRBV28	TGTGCCAGCAGCGAACCGGGACAGGGCGGCGAGCAGTACTTC	CASSEPGQGGEQYF
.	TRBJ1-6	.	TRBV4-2	TGTGCCAGCAGCCAAGACAGTGATAATTCACCCCTCCACTTT	CASSQDSDNSPLHF
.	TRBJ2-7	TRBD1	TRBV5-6	TGTGCCAGCAGTAGACAGGGGATCACCTACGAGCAGTACTTC	CASSRQGITYEQYF
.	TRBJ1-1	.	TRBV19	TGTGCCAGTGCTTGGACAGAGAACACTGAAGCTTTCTTT	CASAWTENTEAFF
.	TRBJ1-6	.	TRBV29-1	TGCAGCGCTCGGGGCTCCTATAATTCACCCCTCCACTTT	CSARGSYNSPLHF
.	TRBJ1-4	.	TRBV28	TGTGCCAGCACCCAGGGACTTCTCGGTGAAAAACTGTTTTTT	CASTQGLLGEKLFF
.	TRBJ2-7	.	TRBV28	TGTGCCAGCAGTTTTAACACCTACGAGCAGTACTTC	CASSFNTYEQYF
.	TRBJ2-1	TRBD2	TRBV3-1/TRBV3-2	TGTGCCAGCAGTCTCGGGGGGGCCTTTGGCAATGAGCAGTTCTTC	CASSLGGAFGNEQFF
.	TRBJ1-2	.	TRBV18	TGTGCCAGCTCACCCGGCGGGGGGGTAAACTATGGCTACACCTTC	CASSPGGGVNYGYTF
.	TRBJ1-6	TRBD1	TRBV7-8	TGTGCCAGCAGCCCCCCAACAGGGGTAGGGTCACCCCTCCACTTT	CASSPPTGVGSPLHF
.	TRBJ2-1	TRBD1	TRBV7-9	TGTGCCAGCAGCTCACCGGGACAGGGTATATTCTTC	CASSSPGQGIFF
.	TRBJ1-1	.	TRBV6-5	TGTGCCAGCAGTTATGCAGGGAGGGTGAACACTGAAGCTTTCTTT	CASSYAGRVNTEAFF
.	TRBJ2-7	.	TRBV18	TGTGCCAGCTCTAGAGGGGCCCCCTCCTACGAGCAGTACTTC	CASSRGAPSYEQYF
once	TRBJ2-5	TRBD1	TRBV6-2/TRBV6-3	TGTGCCAGCAGTTCCCCGTCGACAGGGCGGGAGACCCAGTACTTC	CASSSPSTGRETQYF
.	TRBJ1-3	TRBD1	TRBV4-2	TGTGCCAGCAGCCCCCGGGACAGGGACTCTGGAAACACCATATATTTT	CASSPRDRDSGNTIYF
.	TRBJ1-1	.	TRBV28	TGTGCCAGCAGCCTCGGGGGGAACACTGAAGCTTTCTTT	CASSLGGNTEAFF
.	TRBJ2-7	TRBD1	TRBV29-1	TGCAGCGTTGGGGGACAGGGGATCTACGAGCAGTACTTC	CSVGGQGIYEQYF
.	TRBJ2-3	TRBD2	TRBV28	TGTGCCAGCAGTTTTGTTCTAGCGGGGGGTGTTGATACGCAGTATTTT	CASSFVLAGGVDTQYF
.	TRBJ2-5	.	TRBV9	TGTGCCAGCAGCGCGGGGACTTTCCAAGAGACCCAGTACTTC	CASSAGTFQETQYF
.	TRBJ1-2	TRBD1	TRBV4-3	TGCGCCAGCAGCCAAGATCTGGCAGGGGGCGATGGCTACACCTTC	CASSQDLAGGDGYTF
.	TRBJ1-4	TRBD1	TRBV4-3	TGCGCCAGCAGCCAAGACGCCGGAATCAGGGGGCAGGAGAAACTGTTTTTT	CASSQDAGIRGQEKLFF
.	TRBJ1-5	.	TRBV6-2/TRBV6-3	TGTGCCAGCAGTTACGGCCGGTATAGCAATCAGCCCCAGCATTTT	CASSYGRYSNQPQHF
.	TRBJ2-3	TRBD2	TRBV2	TGTGCCAGCAGTGGAGCTGGCGGGGGGGTGAATACGCAGTATTTT	CASSGAGGGVNTQYF
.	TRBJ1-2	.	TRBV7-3	TGTGCCAGCAGTTCAGGGGAATATGGCTACACCTTC	CASSSGEYGYTF
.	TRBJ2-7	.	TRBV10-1	TGCGCCAGCAGTGAGCCCCCCAGAGGACCTGTCCTCATACCAAAGGAGTACTTC	CASSEPPRGPVLIPKEYF
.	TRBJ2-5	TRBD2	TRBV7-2	TGTGCCAGCAGCTTCTCCCTAGCGGATGAGACCCAGTACTTC	CASSFSLADETQYF
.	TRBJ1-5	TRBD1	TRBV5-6	TGTGCCAGCAGCTTGGGGGACAGCCCGGGGTGGGTGCAGCCCCAGCATTTT	CASSLGDSPGWVQPQHF
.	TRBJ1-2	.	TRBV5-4	TGTGCCAGCAGCTTGCAGGGTGGGTATGGCTACACCTTC	CASSLQGGYGYTF